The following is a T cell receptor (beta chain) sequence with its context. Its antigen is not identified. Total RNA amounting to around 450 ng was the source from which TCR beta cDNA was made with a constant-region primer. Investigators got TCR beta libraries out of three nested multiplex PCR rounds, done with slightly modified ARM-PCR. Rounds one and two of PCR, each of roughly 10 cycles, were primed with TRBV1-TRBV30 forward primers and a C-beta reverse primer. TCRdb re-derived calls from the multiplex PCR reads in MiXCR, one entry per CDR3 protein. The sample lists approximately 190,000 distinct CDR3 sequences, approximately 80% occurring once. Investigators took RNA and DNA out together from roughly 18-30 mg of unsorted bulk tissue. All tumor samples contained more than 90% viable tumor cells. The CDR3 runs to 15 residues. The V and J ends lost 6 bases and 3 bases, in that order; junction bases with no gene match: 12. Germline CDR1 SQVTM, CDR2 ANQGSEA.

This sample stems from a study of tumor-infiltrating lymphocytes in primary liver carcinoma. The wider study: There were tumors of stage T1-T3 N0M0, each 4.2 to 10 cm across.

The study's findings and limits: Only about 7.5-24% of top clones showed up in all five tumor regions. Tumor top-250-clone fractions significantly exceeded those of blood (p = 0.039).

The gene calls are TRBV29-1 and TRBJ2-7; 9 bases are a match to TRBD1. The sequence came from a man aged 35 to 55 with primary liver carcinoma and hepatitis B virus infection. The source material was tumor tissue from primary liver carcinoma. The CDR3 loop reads CSVGYTTGGNYEQYF. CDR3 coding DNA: TGCAGCGTCGGATATACGACAGGGGGTAACTACGAGCAGTACTTC.